This is a list of T cell receptor beta chains from one sample in a study of CD8 T cells in ankylosing spondylitis. TCRdb independently ran MiXCR on the 5' RACE reads; one entry per CDR3 protein. The data show under 250,000 distinct CDR3 sequences, 32% seen once. The sequenced material came from blood, either unsorted or a sorted T cell fraction (not recorded which). These receptors originate from a male donor with ankylosing spondylitis or in good health (not recorded which). Both conserved end residues are part of each CDR3. A D gene is named only where the DNA matches it firmly. Rows may omit the clone size; those that give it use once, few, many or a size class.

size: few; V: TRBV20-1; J: TRBJ2-5; length: 15; D: NA; CDR3: CSARAPPRYQETQYF; DNA: TGCAGTGCTAGAGCCCCACCGCGGTACCAAGAGACCCAGTACTTC
size: NA; V: TRBV7-3; J: TRBJ2-7; length: 13; D: NA; CDR3: CASSLSGQLEQYF; DNA: TGTGCCAGCAGCTTAAGCGGACAGCTTGAGCAGTACTTC
size: once; V: TRBV28; J: TRBJ2-7; length: 15; D: NA; CDR3: CASSPAAGGLIRQYF; DNA: TGTGCCAGCAGTCCGGCAGCAGGGGGACTAATCAGACAGTACTTC
size: NA; V: TRBV20-1; J: TRBJ2-7; length: 15; D: TRBD1; CDR3: CSARKRQGPSYEQYF; DNA: TGCAGTGCCCGGAAGAGACAGGGGCCTTCCTACGAGCAGTACTTC
size: NA; V: TRBV20-1; J: TRBJ1-3; length: 15; D: NA; CDR3: CSAIVDRSSGNTIYF; DNA: TGCAGTGCTATTGTAGACCGTTCCTCTGGAAACACCATATATTTT
size: NA; V: TRBV12-3/TRBV12-4; J: TRBJ2-7; length: 15; D: TRBD2; CDR3: CASSLVAGVNYEQYF; DNA: TGTGCCAGCAGTCTCGTAGCGGGGGTCAACTACGAGCAGTACTTC
size: NA; V: TRBV12-3/TRBV12-4; J: TRBJ2-7; length: 12; D: NA; CDR3: CASSTGLGEQYF; DNA: TGTGCCAGCAGTACAGGGTTGGGCGAGCAGTACTTC
size: few; V: TRBV7-8; J: TRBJ2-5; length: 15; D: NA; CDR3: CASSLAAGLQETQYF; DNA: TGTGCCAGCAGCTTAGCGGCAGGCCTCCAAGAGACCCAGTACTTC
size: few; V: TRBV5-6; J: TRBJ2-6; length: 15; D: NA; CDR3: CASSLTNHGANVLTF; DNA: TGTGCCAGCAGCTTGACAAATCATGGGGCCAACGTCCTGACTTTC
size: NA; V: TRBV28; J: TRBJ2-3; length: 14; D: NA; CDR3: CASRLGDGSDTQYF; DNA: TGTGCCAGCAGACTGGGGGACGGCTCAGATACGCAGTATTTT
size: once; V: TRBV5-1; J: TRBJ1-2; length: 14; D: NA; CDR3: CASSFQETNYGDTF; DNA: TGCGCCAGCAGCTTCCAGGAAACTAACTATGGCGACACCTTC
size: NA; V: TRBV12-3/TRBV12-4; J: TRBJ2-3; length: 17; D: TRBD2; CDR3: CASSGGPLAGTWDTQYF; DNA: TGTGCCAGCAGTGGAGGCCCGCTAGCGGGGACGTGGGATACGCAGTATTTT
size: NA; V: TRBV12-3/TRBV12-4; J: TRBJ1-5; length: 14; D: TRBD1; CDR3: CASSPRGAYQPQHF; DNA: TGTGCCAGCAGCCCCAGGGGGGCCTATCAGCCCCAGCATTTT
size: few; V: TRBV20-1; J: TRBJ2-1; length: 17; D: TRBD2; CDR3: CSASSSLRGKVYNEQFF; DNA: TGCAGTGCTAGCTCCTCTTTGCGGGGGAAAGTATACAATGAGCAGTTCTTC
size: NA; V: TRBV30; J: TRBJ1-1; length: 13; D: NA; CDR3: CAWTDGQYTEAFF; DNA: TGTGCCTGGACCGACGGACAGTACACTGAAGCTTTCTTT
size: few; V: TRBV20-1; J: TRBJ2-7; length: 14; D: TRBD1; CDR3: CSATDRGRSYEQYF; DNA: TGCAGTGCGACGGACAGGGGACGCTCCTACGAGCAGTACTTC
size: NA; V: TRBV20-1; J: TRBJ1-4; length: 16; D: TRBD1; CDR3: CSAKTGTGWFNEKLFF; DNA: TGCAGTGCTAAAACCGGGACAGGGTGGTTTAATGAAAAACTGTTTTTT
size: NA; V: TRBV12-3/TRBV12-4; J: TRBJ2-2; length: 13; D: NA; CDR3: CASSHQGTGELFF; DNA: TGTGCCAGCAGTCATCAGGGAACCGGGGAGCTGTTTTTT
size: few; V: TRBV12-3/TRBV12-4; J: TRBJ1-6; length: 14; D: NA; CDR3: CASRRGPGGSPLHF; DNA: TGTGCCAGCAGACGGGGACCTGGTGGTTCACCCCTCCACTTT
size: many; V: TRBV20-1; J: TRBJ2-7; length: 14; D: NA; CDR3: CSARAQVYSYEQYF; DNA: TGCAGTGCTAGAGCCCAGGTATACTCCTACGAGCAGTACTTC
size: many; V: TRBV4-1; J: TRBJ1-6; length: 14; D: NA; CDR3: CATSRSSYNSPLHF; DNA: TGCGCCACCAGCCGCAGCTCCTATAATTCACCCCTCCACTTT
size: few; V: TRBV7-3; J: TRBJ2-2; length: 19; D: TRBD2; CDR3: CASSPVAGDWSGAAGELFF; DNA: TGTGCCAGCAGTCCCGTAGCGGGGGATTGGTCGGGAGCGGCCGGGGAGCTGTTTTTT
size: few; V: TRBV20-1; J: TRBJ2-2; length: 15; D: TRBD2; CDR3: CSAVSTSANTGELFF; DNA: TGCAGTGCTGTATCGACTAGCGCGAACACCGGGGAGCTGTTTTTT
size: NA; V: TRBV9; J: TRBJ2-3; length: 15; D: NA; CDR3: CASSVEGRSTDTQYF; DNA: TGTGCCAGCAGCGTTGAGGGGAGGAGCACAGATACGCAGTATTTT
size: few; V: TRBV20-1; J: TRBJ1-6; length: 16; D: NA; CDR3: CSARDRSRGSNSPLHF; DNA: TGCAGTGCTAGAGATCGGAGCCGGGGGAGTAATTCACCCCTCCACTTT
size: few; V: TRBV7-2; J: TRBJ2-5; length: 16; D: TRBD2; CDR3: CASSLGAGGPWETQYF; DNA: TGTGCCAGCAGCTTAGGAGCGGGGGGGCCCTGGGAGACCCAGTACTTC
size: NA; V: TRBV10-3; J: TRBJ2-1; length: 17; D: TRBD2; CDR3: CAISVAGGTSGSNEQFF; DNA: TGTGCCATCAGTGTCGCTGGCGGGACTAGCGGGAGCAATGAGCAGTTCTTC
size: NA; V: TRBV20-1; J: TRBJ2-7; length: 13; D: TRBD1; CDR3: CSARGRTGGEQYF; DNA: TGCAGTGCTAGAGGAAGGACAGGGGGAGAGCAGTACTTC
size: NA; V: TRBV12-3/TRBV12-4; J: TRBJ2-3; length: 18; D: NA; CDR3: CASSFPDGYGGRTDTQYF; DNA: TGTGCCAGCAGTTTCCCGGACGGGTACGGGGGCCGCACAGATACGCAGTATTTT
size: NA; V: TRBV20-1; J: TRBJ1-1; length: 13; D: NA; CDR3: CSATPSMNTEAFF; DNA: TGCAGTGCTACCCCCAGCATGAACACTGAAGCTTTCTTT
size: NA; V: TRBV5-6; J: TRBJ2-1; length: 12; D: NA; CDR3: CASSRVRDEQFF; DNA: TGTGCCAGCAGCCGGGTTAGGGATGAGCAGTTCTTC
size: NA; V: TRBV7-9; J: TRBJ2-5; length: 16; D: TRBD1; CDR3: CASSFQGTGREETQYF; DNA: TGTGCCAGCAGCTTCCAAGGGACAGGGAGGGAAGAGACCCAGTACTTC
size: NA; V: TRBV27; J: TRBJ1-4; length: 16; D: TRBD1; CDR3: CASSSWGGQGEGKLFF; DNA: TGTGCCAGCAGTTCCTGGGGGGGACAGGGGGAAGGAAAACTGTTTTTT
size: many; V: TRBV5-6; J: TRBJ2-2; length: 12; D: NA; CDR3: CASSLNTGELFF; DNA: TGTGCCAGCAGCCTGAACACCGGGGAGCTGTTTTTT
size: NA; V: TRBV5-1; J: TRBJ2-2; length: 17; D: NA; CDR3: CASSFGLALSGTGELFF; DNA: TGCGCCAGCAGCTTCGGTCTAGCGCTTTCGGGGACCGGGGAGCTGTTTTTT
size: NA; V: TRBV7-9; J: TRBJ2-1; length: 15; D: NA; CDR3: CASSRVGGSSNEQFF; DNA: TGTGCCAGCAGCCGCGTCGGGGGCTCCAGTAATGAGCAGTTCTTC
size: few; V: TRBV12-3/TRBV12-4; J: TRBJ1-2; length: 13; D: NA; CDR3: CASSLLIRRGYTF; DNA: TGTGCCAGCAGTCTACTCATCCGGCGCGGCTACACCTTC
size: NA; V: TRBV29-1; J: TRBJ1-1; length: 12; D: TRBD1; CDR3: CSAPGQELEAFF; DNA: TGCAGCGCGCCGGGACAGGAACTTGAAGCTTTCTTT
size: NA; V: TRBV14; J: TRBJ2-1; length: 15; D: NA; CDR3: CASSQDVGSYNEQFF; DNA: TGTGCCAGCAGCCAAGATGTGGGCAGCTACAATGAGCAGTTCTTC
size: NA; V: TRBV24-1; J: TRBJ2-1; length: 17; D: NA; CDR3: CATCQGVREPIFDEQFF; DNA: TGTGCCACCTGCCAAGGGGTCCGGGAGCCCATATTCGATGAGCAGTTCTTC
size: NA; V: TRBV18; J: TRBJ1-6; length: 14; D: NA; CDR3: CASSTQGYPSPLHF; DNA: TGTGCCAGCTCGACGCAGGGGTATCCTTCACCCCTCCACTTT
size: NA; V: TRBV15; J: TRBJ2-3; length: 16; D: TRBD1; CDR3: CATSRVGTGGSDTQYF; DNA: TGTGCCACCAGCAGAGTCGGGACAGGGGGTTCAGATACGCAGTATTTT
size: NA; V: TRBV2; J: TRBJ2-3; length: 15; D: NA; CDR3: CASSVGGPYTDTQYF; DNA: TGTGCCAGCAGTGTAGGGGGTCCCTACACAGATACGCAGTATTTT
size: NA; V: TRBV20-1; J: TRBJ1-5; length: 12; D: NA; CDR3: CSANGANQPQHF; DNA: TGCAGTGCCAATGGGGCAAATCAGCCCCAGCATTTT
size: few; V: TRBV29-1; J: TRBJ2-2; length: 14; D: NA; CDR3: CSVSGTSNTGELFF; DNA: TGCAGCGTTTCCGGGACTTCGAACACCGGGGAGCTGTTTTTT
size: NA; V: TRBV12-3/TRBV12-4; J: TRBJ2-3; length: 12; D: NA; CDR3: CASSLDADTQYF; DNA: TGTGCCAGCAGTTTAGATGCAGATACGCAGTATTTT